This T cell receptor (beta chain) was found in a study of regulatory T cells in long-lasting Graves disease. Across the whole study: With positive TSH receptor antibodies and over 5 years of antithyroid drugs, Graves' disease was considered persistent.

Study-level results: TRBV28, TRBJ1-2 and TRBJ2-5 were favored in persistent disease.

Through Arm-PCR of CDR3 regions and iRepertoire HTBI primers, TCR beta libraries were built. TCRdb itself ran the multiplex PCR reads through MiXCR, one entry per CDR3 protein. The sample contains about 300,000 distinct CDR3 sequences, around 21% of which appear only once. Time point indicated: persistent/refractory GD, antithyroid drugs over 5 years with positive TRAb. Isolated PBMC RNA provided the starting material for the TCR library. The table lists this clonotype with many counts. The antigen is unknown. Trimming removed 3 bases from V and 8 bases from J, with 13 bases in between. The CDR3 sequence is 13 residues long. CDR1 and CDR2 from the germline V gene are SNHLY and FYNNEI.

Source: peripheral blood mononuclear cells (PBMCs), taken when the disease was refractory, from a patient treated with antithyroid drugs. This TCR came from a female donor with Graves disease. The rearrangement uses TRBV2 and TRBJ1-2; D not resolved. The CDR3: CASSDILRGGYTF. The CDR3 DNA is TGTGCCAGCAGTGATATTTTGCGGGGAGGCTACACCTTC. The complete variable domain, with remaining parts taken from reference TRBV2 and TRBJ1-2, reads EPEVTQTPSHQVTQMGQEVILRCVPISNHLYFYWYRQILGQKVEFLVSFYNNEISEKSEIFDDQFSVERPDGSNFTLKIRSTKLEDSAMYFCASSDILRGGYTFGSGTRLTVV.